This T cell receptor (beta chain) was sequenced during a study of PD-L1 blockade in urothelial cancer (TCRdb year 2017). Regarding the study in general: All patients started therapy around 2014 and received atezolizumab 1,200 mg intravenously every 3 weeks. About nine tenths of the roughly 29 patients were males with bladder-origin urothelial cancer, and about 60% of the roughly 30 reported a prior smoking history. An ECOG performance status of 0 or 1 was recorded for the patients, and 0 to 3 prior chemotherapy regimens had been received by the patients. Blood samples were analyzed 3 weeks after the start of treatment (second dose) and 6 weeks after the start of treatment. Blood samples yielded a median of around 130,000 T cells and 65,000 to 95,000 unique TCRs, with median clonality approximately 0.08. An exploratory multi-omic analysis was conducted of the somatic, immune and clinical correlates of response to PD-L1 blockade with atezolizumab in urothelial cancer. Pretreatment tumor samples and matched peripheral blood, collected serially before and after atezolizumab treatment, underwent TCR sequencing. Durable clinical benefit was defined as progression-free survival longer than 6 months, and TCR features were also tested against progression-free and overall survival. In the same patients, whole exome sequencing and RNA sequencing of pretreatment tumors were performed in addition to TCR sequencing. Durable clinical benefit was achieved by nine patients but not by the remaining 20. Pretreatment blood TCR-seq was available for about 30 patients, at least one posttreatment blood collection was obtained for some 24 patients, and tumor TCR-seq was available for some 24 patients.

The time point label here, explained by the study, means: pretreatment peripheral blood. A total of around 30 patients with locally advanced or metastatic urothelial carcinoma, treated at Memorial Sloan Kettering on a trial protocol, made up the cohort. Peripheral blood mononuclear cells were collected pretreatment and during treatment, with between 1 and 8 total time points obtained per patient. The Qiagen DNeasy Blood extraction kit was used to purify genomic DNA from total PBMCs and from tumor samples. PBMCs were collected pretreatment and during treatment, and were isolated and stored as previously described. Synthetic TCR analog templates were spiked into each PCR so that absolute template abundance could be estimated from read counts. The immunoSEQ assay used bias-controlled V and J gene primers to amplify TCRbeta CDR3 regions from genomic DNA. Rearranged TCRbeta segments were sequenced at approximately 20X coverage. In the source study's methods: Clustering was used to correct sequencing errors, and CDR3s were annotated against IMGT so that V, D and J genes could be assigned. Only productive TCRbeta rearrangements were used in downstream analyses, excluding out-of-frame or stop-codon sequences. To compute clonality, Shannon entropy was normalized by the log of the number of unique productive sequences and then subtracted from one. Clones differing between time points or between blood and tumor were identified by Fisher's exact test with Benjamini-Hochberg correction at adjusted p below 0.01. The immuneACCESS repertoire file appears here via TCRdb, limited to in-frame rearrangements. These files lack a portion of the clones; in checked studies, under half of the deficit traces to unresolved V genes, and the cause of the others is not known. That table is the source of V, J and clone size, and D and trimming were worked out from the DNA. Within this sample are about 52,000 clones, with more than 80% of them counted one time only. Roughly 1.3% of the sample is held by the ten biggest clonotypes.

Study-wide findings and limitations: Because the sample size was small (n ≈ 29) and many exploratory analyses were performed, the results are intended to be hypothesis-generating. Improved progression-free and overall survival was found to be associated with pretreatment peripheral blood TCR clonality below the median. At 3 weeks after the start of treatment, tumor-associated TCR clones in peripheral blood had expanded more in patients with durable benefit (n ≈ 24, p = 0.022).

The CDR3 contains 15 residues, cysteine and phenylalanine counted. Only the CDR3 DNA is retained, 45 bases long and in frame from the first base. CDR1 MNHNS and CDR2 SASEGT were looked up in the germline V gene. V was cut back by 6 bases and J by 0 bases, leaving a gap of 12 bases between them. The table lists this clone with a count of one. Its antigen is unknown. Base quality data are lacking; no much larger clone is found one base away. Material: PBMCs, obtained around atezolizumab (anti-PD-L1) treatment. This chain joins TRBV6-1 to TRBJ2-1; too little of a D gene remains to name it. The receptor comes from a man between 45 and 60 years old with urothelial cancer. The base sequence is TGTGCCAGCAGCTCGACGGGTAGCTCCTACAATGAGCAGTTCTTC. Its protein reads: CASSSTGSSYNEQFF.